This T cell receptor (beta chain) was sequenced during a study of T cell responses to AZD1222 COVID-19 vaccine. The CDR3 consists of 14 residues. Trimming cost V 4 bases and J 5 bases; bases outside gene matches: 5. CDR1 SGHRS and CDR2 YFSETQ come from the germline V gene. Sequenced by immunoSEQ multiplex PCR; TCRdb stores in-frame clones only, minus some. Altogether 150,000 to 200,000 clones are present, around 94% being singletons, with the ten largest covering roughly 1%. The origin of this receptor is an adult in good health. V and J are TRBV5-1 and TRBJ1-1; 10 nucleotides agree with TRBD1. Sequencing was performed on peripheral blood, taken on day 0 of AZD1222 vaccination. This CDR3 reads CASSPGTGETEAFF. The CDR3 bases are TGCGCCAGCAGCCCCGGGACAGGGGAAACTGAAGCTTTCTTT.